This T cell receptor beta chain originates from a study of identical twins. Study-wide results and caveats: Within beta out-of-frame sequences, the excess sharing observed between twins was weaker.

Germline CDR1 reads LGHDT; CDR2 reads YNNKEL (reference sequence). The V end lost 0 bases, the J end lost 7 bases, and 0 bases lay between the germline ends. The CDR3 consists of 10 residues. TCRdb re-analysed the 5' RACE reads in MiXCR, keeping a single row per CDR3 protein. The sample yields around 220,000 distinct CDR3 sequences, roughly a tenth seen once. This clonotype occurred many times. What it recognizes is unknown. The material sequenced was memory T cells sorted from blood. The TCR was taken from a man between 45 and 60 years old in good health. This chain links TRBV3-1 with TRBJ2-5, with D uncertain. The CDR3 DNA follows: TGTGCCAGCAGCCAAGAGACCCAGTACTTC. Amino acid sequence: CASSQETQYF.